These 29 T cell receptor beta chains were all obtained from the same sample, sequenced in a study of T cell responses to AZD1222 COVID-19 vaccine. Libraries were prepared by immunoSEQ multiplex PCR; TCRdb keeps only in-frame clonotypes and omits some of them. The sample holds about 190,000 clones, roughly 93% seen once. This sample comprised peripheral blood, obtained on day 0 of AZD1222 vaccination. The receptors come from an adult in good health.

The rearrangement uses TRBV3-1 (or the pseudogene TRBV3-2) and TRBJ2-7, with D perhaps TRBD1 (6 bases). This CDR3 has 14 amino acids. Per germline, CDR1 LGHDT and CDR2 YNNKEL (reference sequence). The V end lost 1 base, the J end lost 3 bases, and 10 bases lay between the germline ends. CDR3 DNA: TGTGCCAGCAGCCAAGGGACAGTGGGCTACGAGCAGTACTTC. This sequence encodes CASSQGTVGYEQYF.

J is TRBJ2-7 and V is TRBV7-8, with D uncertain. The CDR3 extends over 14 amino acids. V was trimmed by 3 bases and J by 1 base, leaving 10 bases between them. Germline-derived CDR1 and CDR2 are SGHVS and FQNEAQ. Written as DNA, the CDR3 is TGTGCCAGCAGCTTGTCTTGGCAATCCTACGAGCAGTACTTC. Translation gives CASSLSWQSYEQYF.

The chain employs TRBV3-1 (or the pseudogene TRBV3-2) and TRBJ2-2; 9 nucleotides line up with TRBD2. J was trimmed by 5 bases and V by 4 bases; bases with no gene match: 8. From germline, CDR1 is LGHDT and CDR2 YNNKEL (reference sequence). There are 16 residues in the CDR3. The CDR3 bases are TGTGCCAGCAGCCCCGCGGGGGGGTTTAATACCGGGGAGCTGTTTTTT. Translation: CASSPAGGFNTGELFF.

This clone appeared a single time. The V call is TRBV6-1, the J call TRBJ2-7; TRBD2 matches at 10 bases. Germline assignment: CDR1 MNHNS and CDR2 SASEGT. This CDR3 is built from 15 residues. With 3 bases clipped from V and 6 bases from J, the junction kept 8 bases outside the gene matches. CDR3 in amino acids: CASSDLAGDKSEQYF. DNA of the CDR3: TGTGCCAGCAGTGATCTAGCGGGAGATAAAAGCGAGCAGTACTTC.

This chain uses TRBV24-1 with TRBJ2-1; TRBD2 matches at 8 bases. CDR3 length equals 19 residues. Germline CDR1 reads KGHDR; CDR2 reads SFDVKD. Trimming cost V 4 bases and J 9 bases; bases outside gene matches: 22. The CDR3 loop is CATSDYYPGLGVGLGEQFF. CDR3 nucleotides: TGTGCCACCAGTGACTACTATCCGGGACTAGGGGTCGGTTTGGGTGAGCAGTTCTTC.

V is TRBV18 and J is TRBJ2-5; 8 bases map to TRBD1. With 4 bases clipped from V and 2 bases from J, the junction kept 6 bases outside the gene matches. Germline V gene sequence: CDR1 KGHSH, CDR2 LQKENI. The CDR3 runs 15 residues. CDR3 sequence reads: CASSRTDRVQETQYF. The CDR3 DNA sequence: TGTGCCAGCTCACGAACGGACAGGGTACAAGAGACCCAGTACTTC.

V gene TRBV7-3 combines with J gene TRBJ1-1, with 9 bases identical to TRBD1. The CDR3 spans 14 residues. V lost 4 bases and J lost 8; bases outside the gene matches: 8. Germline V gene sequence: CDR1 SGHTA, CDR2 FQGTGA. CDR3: CASSSTGGGLEAFF. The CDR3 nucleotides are TGTGCCAGCAGCTCCACAGGGGGCGGCCTCGAAGCTTTCTTT.

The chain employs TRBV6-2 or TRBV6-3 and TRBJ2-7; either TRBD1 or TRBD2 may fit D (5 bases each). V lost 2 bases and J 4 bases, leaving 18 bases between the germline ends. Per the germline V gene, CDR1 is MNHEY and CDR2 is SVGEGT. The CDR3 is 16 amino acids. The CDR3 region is CASSYMDTRPPYEQYF. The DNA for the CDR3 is TGTGCCAGCAGTTACATGGACACTAGACCTCCATACGAGCAGTACTTC.

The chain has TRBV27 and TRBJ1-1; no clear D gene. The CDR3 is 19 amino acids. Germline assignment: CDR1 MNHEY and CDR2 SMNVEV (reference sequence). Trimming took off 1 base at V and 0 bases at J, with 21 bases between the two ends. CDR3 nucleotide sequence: TGTGCCAGCAGTTTATATTGGACCGCGAAACCGGGCATGAACACTGAAGCTTTCTTT. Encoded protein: CASSLYWTAKPGMNTEAFF.

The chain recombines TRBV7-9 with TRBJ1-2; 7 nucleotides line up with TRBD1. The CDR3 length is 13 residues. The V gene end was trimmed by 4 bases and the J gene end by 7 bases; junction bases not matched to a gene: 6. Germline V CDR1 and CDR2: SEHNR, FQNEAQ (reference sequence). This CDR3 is CASSSTGTSGYTF. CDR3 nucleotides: TGTGCCAGCAGCTCGACAGGGACTTCTGGCTACACCTTC.

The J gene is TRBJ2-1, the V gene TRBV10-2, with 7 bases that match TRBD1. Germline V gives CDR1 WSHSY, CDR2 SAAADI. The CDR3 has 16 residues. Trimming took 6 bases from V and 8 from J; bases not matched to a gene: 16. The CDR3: CASSQGDSLPTHEQFF. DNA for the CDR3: TGCGCCAGCAGCCAGGGGGACAGCCTCCCCACCCATGAGCAGTTCTTC.

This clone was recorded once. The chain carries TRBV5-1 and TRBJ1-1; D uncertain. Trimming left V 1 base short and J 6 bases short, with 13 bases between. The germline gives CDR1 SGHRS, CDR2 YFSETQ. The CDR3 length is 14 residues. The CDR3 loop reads CASSLFGDNPEAFF. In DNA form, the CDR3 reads TGCGCCAGCAGCTTGTTCGGGGATAACCCTGAAGCTTTCTTT.

CDR3 loop: CATSLDRGADNEQFF. CDR3 nucleotides: TGTGCCACCAGCTTAGACAGGGGGGCGGACAATGAGCAGTTCTTC. V is TRBV15 and J is TRBJ2-1, with 9 bases fitting TRBD1. After removal of 5 bases from V and 5 bases from J, the junction contained 7 bases not matched to a gene. The CDR3 is made up of 15 amino acids. CDR1 LNHNV and CDR2 YYDKDF come from the germline V gene (reference sequence).

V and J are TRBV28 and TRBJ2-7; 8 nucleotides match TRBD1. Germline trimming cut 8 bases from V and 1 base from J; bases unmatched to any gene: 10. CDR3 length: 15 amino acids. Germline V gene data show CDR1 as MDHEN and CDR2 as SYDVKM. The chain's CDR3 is CASEEGQGLSYEQYF. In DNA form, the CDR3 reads TGTGCCAGCGAGGAAGGACAGGGACTTTCCTACGAGCAGTACTTC. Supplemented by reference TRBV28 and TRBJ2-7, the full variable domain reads DVKVTQSSRYLVKRTGEKVFLECVQDMDHENMFWYRQDPGLGLRLIYFSYDVKMKEKGDIPEGYSVSREKKERFSLILESASTNQTSMYLCASEEGQGLSYEQYFGPGTRLTVT.

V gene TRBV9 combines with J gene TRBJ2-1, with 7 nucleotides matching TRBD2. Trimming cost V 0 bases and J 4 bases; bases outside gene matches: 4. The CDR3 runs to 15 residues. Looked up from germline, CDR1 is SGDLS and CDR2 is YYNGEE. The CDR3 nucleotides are TGTGCCAGCAGCGTAGACGTGGGAGGGTACAATGAGCAGTTCTTC. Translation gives CASSVDVGGYNEQFF.

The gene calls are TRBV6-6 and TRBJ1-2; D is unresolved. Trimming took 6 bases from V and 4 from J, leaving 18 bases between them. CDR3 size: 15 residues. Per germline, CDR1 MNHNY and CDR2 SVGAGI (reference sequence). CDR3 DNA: TGTGCCAGCAGCACTAATCCGGGTCTCAGCTATGGCTACACCTTC. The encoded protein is CASSTNPGLSYGYTF.

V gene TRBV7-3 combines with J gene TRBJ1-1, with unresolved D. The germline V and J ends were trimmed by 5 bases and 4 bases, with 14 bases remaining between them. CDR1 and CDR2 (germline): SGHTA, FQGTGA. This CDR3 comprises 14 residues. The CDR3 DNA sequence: TGTGCCAGCAGCGTGACTTCCATGGGCACTGAAGCTTTCTTT. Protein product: CASSVTSMGTEAFF. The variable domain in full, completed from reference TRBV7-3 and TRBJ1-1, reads GAGVSQTPSNKVTEKGKYVELRCDPISGHTALYWYRQSLGQGPEFLIYFQGTGAADDSGLPNDRFFAVRPEGSVSTLKIQRTERGDSAVYLCASSVTSMGTEAFFGQGTRLTVV.

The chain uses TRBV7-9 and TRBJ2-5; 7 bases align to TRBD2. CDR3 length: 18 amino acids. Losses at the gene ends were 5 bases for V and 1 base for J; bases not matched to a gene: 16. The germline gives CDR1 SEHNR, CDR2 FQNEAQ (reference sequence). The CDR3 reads CASSPVGIVAGFQETQYF. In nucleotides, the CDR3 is TGTGCCAGCAGCCCCGTCGGGATAGTAGCGGGCTTCCAAGAGACCCAGTACTTC.

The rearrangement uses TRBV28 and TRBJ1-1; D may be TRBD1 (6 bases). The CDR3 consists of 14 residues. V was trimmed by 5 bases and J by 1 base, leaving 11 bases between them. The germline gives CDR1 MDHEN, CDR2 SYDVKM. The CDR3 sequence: CASSTSTGNTEAFF. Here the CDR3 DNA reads TGTGCCAGCAGTACCTCGACAGGGAACACTGAAGCTTTCTTT.

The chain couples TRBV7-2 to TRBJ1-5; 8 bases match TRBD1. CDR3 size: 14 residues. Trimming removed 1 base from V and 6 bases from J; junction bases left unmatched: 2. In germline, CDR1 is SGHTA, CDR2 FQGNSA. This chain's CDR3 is CASSLETGAQPQHF. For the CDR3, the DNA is TGTGCCAGCAGCTTAGAGACAGGGGCTCAGCCCCAGCATTTT.

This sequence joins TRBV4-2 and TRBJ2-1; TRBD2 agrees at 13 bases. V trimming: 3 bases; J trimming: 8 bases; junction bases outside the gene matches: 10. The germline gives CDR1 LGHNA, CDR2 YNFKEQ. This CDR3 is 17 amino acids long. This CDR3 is CASSHAIGLAGDHEQFF. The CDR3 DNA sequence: TGTGCCAGCAGCCACGCAATAGGACTAGCGGGAGATCATGAGCAGTTCTTC.

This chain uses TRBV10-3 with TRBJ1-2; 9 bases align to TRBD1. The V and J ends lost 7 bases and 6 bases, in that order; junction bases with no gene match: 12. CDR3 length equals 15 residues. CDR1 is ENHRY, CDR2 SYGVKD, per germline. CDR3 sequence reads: CAIKKQQGAQNGYTF. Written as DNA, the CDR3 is TGTGCCATCAAGAAACAACAGGGGGCGCAAAATGGCTACACCTTC.

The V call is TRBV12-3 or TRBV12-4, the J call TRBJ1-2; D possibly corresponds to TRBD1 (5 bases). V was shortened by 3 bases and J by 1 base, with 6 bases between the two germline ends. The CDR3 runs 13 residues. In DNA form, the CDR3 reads TGTGCCAGCAGTTTGGACATTAACTATGGCTACACCTTC. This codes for CASSLDINYGYTF.

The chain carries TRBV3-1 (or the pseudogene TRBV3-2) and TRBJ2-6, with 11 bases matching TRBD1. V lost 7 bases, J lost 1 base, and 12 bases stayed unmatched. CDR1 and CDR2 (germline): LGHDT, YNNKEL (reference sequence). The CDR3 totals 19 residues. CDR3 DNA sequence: TGTGCCAGCACCACCCCGGACAGGGGGCTTTCTTCTGGGGCCAACGTCCTGACTTTC. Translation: CASTTPDRGLSSGANVLTF.

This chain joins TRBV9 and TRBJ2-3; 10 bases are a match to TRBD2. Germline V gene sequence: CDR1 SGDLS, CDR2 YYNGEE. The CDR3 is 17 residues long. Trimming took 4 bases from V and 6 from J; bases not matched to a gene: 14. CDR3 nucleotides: TGTGCCAGCAGCCCCTCTCTAGCGGGAGAATGGGACGATACGCAGTATTTT. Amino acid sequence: CASSPSLAGEWDDTQYF.

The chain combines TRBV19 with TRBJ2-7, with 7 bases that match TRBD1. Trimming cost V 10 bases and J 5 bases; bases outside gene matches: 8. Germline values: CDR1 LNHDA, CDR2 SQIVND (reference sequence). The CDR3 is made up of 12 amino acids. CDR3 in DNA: TGTGCCACCGTGACAGGGAGCAACGAGCAGTACTTC. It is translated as CATVTGSNEQYF.

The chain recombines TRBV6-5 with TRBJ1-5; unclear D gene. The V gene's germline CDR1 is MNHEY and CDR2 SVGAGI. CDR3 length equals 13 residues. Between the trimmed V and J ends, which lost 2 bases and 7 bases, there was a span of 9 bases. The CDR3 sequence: CASSYGSGQPQHF. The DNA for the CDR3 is TGTGCCAGCAGTTACGGGTCTGGACAGCCCCAGCATTTT.

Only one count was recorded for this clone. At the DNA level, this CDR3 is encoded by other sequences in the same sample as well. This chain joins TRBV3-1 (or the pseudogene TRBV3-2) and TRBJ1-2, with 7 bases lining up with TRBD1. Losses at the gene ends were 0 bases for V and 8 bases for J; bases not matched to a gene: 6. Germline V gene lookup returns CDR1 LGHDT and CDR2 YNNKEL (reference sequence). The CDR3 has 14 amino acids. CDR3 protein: CASSQDWTGPGYTF. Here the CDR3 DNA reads TGTGCCAGCAGCCAAGACTGGACAGGTCCCGGCTACACCTTC.

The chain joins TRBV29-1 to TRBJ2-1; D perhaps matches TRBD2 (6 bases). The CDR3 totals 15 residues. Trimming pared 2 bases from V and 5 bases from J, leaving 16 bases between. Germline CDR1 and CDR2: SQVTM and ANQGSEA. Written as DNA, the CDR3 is TGCAGCGTTGAACGCGGGGAGTCTTTCGACAATGAGCAGTTCTTC. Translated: CSVERGESFDNEQFF.